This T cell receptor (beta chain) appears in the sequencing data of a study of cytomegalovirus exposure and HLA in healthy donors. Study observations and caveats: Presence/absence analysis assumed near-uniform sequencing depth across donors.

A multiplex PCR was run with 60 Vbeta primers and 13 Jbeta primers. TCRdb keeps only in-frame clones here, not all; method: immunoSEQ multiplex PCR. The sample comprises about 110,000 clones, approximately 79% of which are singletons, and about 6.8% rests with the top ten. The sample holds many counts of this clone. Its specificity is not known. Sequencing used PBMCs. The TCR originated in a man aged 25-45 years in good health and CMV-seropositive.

The CDR3, as DNA: TGTGCCAGCAGCTTGGAGGGAGTCGAAGCTTTCTTT. It codes for CASSLEGVEAFF. The chain recombines TRBV5-5 with TRBJ1-1; D gene uncertain. The CDR3 has 12 amino acids. V gave up 0 bases and J gave up 8 bases, with 8 bases separating them. Germline V gene lookup returns CDR1 SGHKS and CDR2 YYEKEE (reference sequence).